Shown below are 17 T cell receptor beta chains from a single sample sequenced in a study of CD8 T cells in Susac syndrome. An amount of RNA that ranged from roughly 0.5 to 1 ug was reverse transcribed with random hexamers. A single record per CDR3 protein comes from TCRdb applying MiXCR to the immunoSEQ multiplex PCR reads. The repertoire holds roughly 200,000 distinct CDR3 sequences, with roughly 94% as singletons. Sequencing was carried out using CD4+ T cells from PBMCs. These receptors all stem from a human donor in good health.

The gene calls are TRBV12-3 or TRBV12-4 and TRBJ2-1; 8 bases align to TRBD2. Trimming removed 3 bases from V and 9 bases from J; junction bases left unmatched: 10. This CDR3 is built from 15 residues. In DNA form, the CDR3 reads TGTGCCAGCAGTTTTAGGATAGCGGGATGGCTTGAGCAGTTCTTC. It encodes CASSFRIAGWLEQFF.

This chain links TRBV20-1 with TRBJ1-3, with D uncertain. There are 15 residues in the CDR3. The V end lost 3 bases, the J end lost 2 bases, and 14 bases lay between the germline ends. The V gene's germline CDR1 is DFQATT and CDR2 SNEGSKA (reference sequence). CDR3 DNA: TGCAGTGCTAGTCAGCCCTTTGGCACTGGAAACACCATATATTTT. Amino acids: CSASQPFGTGNTIYF.

This clonotype was detected once. The rearrangement joins TRBV7-9 to TRBJ2-3; unclear D gene. V dropped 5 bases and J dropped 1 base, with 16 bases sitting between them. Germline V gene sequence: CDR1 SEHNR, CDR2 FQNEAQ (reference sequence). The CDR3 is 16 amino acids. The CDR3 DNA reads as TGTGCCAGCAGCCAGGCGCGGTTTGAGGGCACAGATACGCAGTATTTT. Its protein product is CASSQARFEGTDTQYF. Supplemented by reference TRBV7-9 and TRBJ2-3, the full variable domain reads DTGVSQNPRHKITKRGQNVTFRCDPISEHNRLYWYRQTLGQGPEFLTYFQNEAQLEKSRLLSDRFSAERPKGSFSTLEIQRTEQGDSAMYLCASSQARFEGTDTQYFGPGTRLTVL.

V usage is TRBV29-1 and J usage is TRBJ1-5; 8 bases are a match to TRBD1. The CDR3 spans 17 residues. CDR1 is SQVTM, CDR2 ANQGSEA, per germline. V gave up 4 bases and J gave up 4 bases; unmatched junction bases: 15. The CDR3 DNA reads TGCAGCGTTGTATTGGGAACCGGCCGGACAGGGAATCAGCCCCAGCATTTT. Its protein product is CSVVLGTGRTGNQPQHF.

This clonotype appeared once. This sequence joins TRBV6-2 or TRBV6-3 and TRBJ2-5; D is perhaps TRBD1 or TRBD2 (5 bases each). With 0 bases removed from V and 7 bases from J, the gap between germline ends came to 15 bases. The V gene's germline CDR1 is MNHEY and CDR2 SVGEGT. The CDR3 totals 15 residues. CDR3 bases: TGTGCCAGCAGTTACTCGGGACCCCCTTCGGGGACCCAGTACTTC. Protein sequence: CASSYSGPPSGTQYF.

The CDR3 loop reads CASSGGLPTGELFF. The CDR3 coding sequence is TGTGCCAGCAGCGGCGGACTCCCCACCGGGGAGCTGTTTTTT. This chain joins TRBV5-4 and TRBJ2-2; tentatively, D is TRBD2 (5 bases). Germline V lookup: CDR1 SGHNT, CDR2 YYREEE (reference sequence). The CDR3 is 14 residues long. Trimming stripped 4 bases from V and 4 bases from J, with 11 bases between.

This clonotype was seen once. J is TRBJ2-7 and V is TRBV30, with 11 bases aligning to TRBD1. Per the germline V gene, CDR1 is GTSNPN and CDR2 is SVGIG (reference sequence). The CDR3 is 14 residues long. Germline trimming cut 1 base from V and 5 bases from J; bases unmatched to any gene: 4. CDR3 sequence (DNA): TGTGCCTGGAGTGGGGACAGGGGGTTCAACGAGCAGTACTTC. Translating it yields CAWSGDRGFNEQYF.

This rearrangement joins TRBV12-3 or TRBV12-4 to TRBJ2-3; weak D call: TRBD1 (5 bases). CDR3 length: 12 residues. Trimming took 10 bases from V and 2 from J, leaving 10 bases between them. CDR3 region: CANRQSTDTQYF. In DNA form, the CDR3 reads TGTGCCAACAGACAGTCCACAGATACGCAGTATTTT.

This clonotype was found a few times. The rearrangement uses TRBV28 and TRBJ2-5, with a possible D match to TRBD2 (5 bases). Trimming shortened V by 5 bases and J by 5 bases, and 12 bases separated the two germline ends. CDR1 and CDR2 (germline): MDHEN, SYDVKM. The CDR3 has 13 amino acids. CDR3 nucleotides: TGTGCCAGCAGTCGTGCGGGTGGGGAGACCCAGTACTTC. Its translation: CASSRAGGETQYF.

This clonotype occurred once. The chain has TRBV5-4 and TRBJ2-5; 12 bases agree with TRBD2. The CDR3 is 17 amino acids. Germline-derived CDR1 and CDR2 are SGHNT and YYREEE (reference sequence). V trimming: 2 bases; J trimming: 2 bases; junction bases outside the gene matches: 7. CDR3 in amino acids: CASSFPSGRVTQETQYF. The CDR3 nucleotides read TGTGCCAGCAGCTTTCCTAGCGGGAGGGTTACTCAAGAGACCCAGTACTTC. Filled out from reference TRBV5-4 and TRBJ2-5, the complete variable domain reads ETGVTQSPTHLIKTRGQQVTLRCSSQSGHNTVSWYQQALGQGPQFIFQYYREEENGRGNFPPRFSGLQFPNYSSELNVNALELDDSALYLCASSFPSGRVTQETQYFGPGTRLLVL.

CDR3 in DNA: TGTGCCATCTCAATTCGGACTAGCGGGAGTACAGATACGCAGTATTTT. Translated: CAISIRTSGSTDTQYF. The chain uses TRBV10-3 and TRBJ2-3; 13 nucleotides match TRBD2. The CDR3 is 16 residues long. Germline-derived CDR1 and CDR2 are ENHRY and SYGVKD. With V trimmed by 8 bases and J by 3 bases, 8 bases remained unmatched.

J is TRBJ1-2 and V is TRBV23-1; the D is unclear. TRBV23-1 is an open reading frame, and its role is uncertain. The CDR3 covers 14 residues. Deletions cut 5 bases from V and 4 bases from J, with 14 bases between. In nucleotides, the CDR3 is TGCGCCAGCAGTAGACCCAGGATAATCTATGGCTACACCTTC. It translates to CASSRPRIIYGYTF.

V and J are TRBV6-2 or TRBV6-3 and TRBJ2-5, with 14 bases matching TRBD2. Germline CDR1 MNHEY, CDR2 SVGEGT. The CDR3 contains 16 residues. The V and J ends lost 6 bases and 7 bases, in that order; junction bases with no gene match: 10. CDR3 protein: CASSFPGTSGSGTQYF. CDR3 nucleotides: TGTGCCAGCAGCTTCCCCGGGACTAGCGGGAGCGGGACCCAGTACTTC.

The chain is built from TRBV12-3 or TRBV12-4 and TRBJ2-1; D is unclear. There are 12 residues in the CDR3. Trimming removed 6 bases at V and 8 bases at J, with 11 bases between. CDR3 coding DNA: TGTGCCAGCAGCTCGGATAGTGATGAGCAGTTCTTC. Its protein is CASSSDSDEQFF.

The chain carries TRBV29-1 and TRBJ2-5, with D perhaps TRBD1 (5 bases). The CDR3 spans 11 residues. Trimming cost V 4 bases and J 7 bases, with 10 bases left between them. Per the germline V gene, CDR1 is SQVTM and CDR2 is ANQGSEA. For the CDR3, the DNA is TGCAGCGTTGTACAGGCCGGGACCCAGTACTTC. This sequence encodes CSVVQAGTQYF.

The chain joins TRBV12-3 or TRBV12-4 to TRBJ1-2, with 7 nucleotides matching TRBD1. The CDR3 has 14 residues. V lost 7 bases and J lost 7; bases outside the gene matches: 12. The CDR3, as DNA: TGTGCCAGCACCCTCGTCCTAGGGGGCTCTGGCTACACCTTC. Translated: CASTLVLGGSGYTF.

The V gene is TRBV27, the J gene TRBJ2-7, with no clear D. V was cut by 5 bases and J by 2 bases, with 13 bases left in between. The CDR3 spans 14 residues. The germline CDR1 and CDR2 sequences are MNHEY and SMNVEV (reference sequence). The CDR3 loop is CASSAHGPAYEQYF. For the CDR3, the DNA is TGTGCCAGCAGTGCCCATGGGCCGGCCTACGAGCAGTACTTC.